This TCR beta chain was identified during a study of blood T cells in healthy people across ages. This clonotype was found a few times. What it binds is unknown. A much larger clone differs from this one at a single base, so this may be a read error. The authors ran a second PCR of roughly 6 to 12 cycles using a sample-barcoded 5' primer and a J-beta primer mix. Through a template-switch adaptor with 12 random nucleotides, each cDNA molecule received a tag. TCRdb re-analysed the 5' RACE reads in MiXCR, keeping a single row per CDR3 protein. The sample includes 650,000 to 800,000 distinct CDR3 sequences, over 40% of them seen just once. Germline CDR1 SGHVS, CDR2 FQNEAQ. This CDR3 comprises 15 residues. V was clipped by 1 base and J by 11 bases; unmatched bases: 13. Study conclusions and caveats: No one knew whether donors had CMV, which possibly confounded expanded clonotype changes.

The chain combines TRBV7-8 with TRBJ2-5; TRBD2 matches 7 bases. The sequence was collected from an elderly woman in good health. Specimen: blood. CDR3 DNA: TGTGCCAGCAGCTTAGGCGGGGGAGCCGGTAATCGGCAGTACTTC. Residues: CASSLGGGAGNRQYF.